A single sample is the source of the 32 T cell receptor beta chains below, sequenced in a study of response to subunit inactivated influenza vaccine. TCRdb analysed the RT-PCR reads with MiXCR anew, one entry per CDR3 protein. The sample has approximately 530,000 distinct CDR3 sequences, 10% to 15% seen once; the top ten hold over 10%. The source material was PBMCs from blood, sampled roughly 47 days after vaccination. The receptors were sampled from a man aged 45-65 years who received an inactivated influenza vaccine.

The chain carries TRBV20-1 and TRBJ2-1; 10 nucleotides align to TRBD2. V lost 6 bases and J lost 2; bases outside the gene matches: 4. This CDR3 has 14 residues. Germline-derived CDR1 and CDR2 are DFQATT and SNEGSKA (reference sequence). Written as DNA, the CDR3 is TGCAGTGCGATCAGCGGGAGGGCCTACAATGAGCAGTTCTTC. Residues: CSAISGRAYNEQFF.

This clonotype was detected a few times. The chain uses TRBV6-2 or TRBV6-3 and TRBJ1-2; the D gene is possibly TRBD1 (5 bases). The CDR3 consists of 14 residues. The V end was cut by 2 bases, the J end by 2 bases, with 9 bases between. Germline assignment: CDR1 MNHEY and CDR2 SVGEGT. In nucleotides, the CDR3 is TGTGCCAGCAGTTACGACAGAGTAAACTATGGCTACACCTTC. It translates to CASSYDRVNYGYTF.

The chain links TRBV20-1 to TRBJ2-1; the match to TRBD2 covers 8 bases. CDR3 size: 14 residues. V gave up 2 bases and J gave up 12 bases; unmatched junction bases: 12. Germline lookup yields CDR1 DFQATT and CDR2 SNEGSKA (reference sequence). The CDR3 region has the DNA TGCAGTGCTAGATGGCGGGGGGCCCAGGGCGGGCAGTTCTTC. Residues: CSARWRGAQGGQFF.

The rearrangement joins TRBV18 to TRBJ2-7; D is unclear. The CDR3 covers 14 residues. The germline gives CDR1 KGHSH, CDR2 LQKENI. V lost 1 base, J lost 4 bases, and 11 bases lay in between. CDR3 loop: CASSPQGYLYEQYF. The CDR3 nucleotides are TGTGCCAGCTCACCACAGGGTTATTTGTACGAGCAGTACTTC.

This clonotype was seen just once. The chain carries TRBV7-8 and TRBJ2-3, with 8 bases that match TRBD2. This CDR3 is 15 amino acids long. Per the germline V gene, CDR1 is SGHVS and CDR2 is FQNEAQ. V dropped 4 bases and J dropped 4; count of bases not matched to a gene: 7. The CDR3 nucleotides read TGTGCCAGCAGCTCCGGGGGGGTGTTGGCAGATACGCAGTATTTT. Amino acids: CASSSGGVLADTQYF.

The sample holds many counts of this clonotype. This chain connects TRBV20-1 to TRBJ2-3; 12 bases map to TRBD2. Germline V gene lookup returns CDR1 DFQATT and CDR2 SNEGSKA (reference sequence). V lost 0 bases and J lost 3; bases outside the gene matches: 1. This CDR3 region has 15 residues. The CDR3 DNA is TGCAGTGCTAGAGATCTAGCGGGAGGGACAGATACGCAGTATTTT. Its protein is CSARDLAGGTDTQYF.

This rearrangement joins TRBV11-2 to TRBJ1-1; 7 nucleotides align to TRBD1. CDR3 length equals 15 residues. In germline, CDR1 is SGHAT, CDR2 FQNNGV. Losses at the gene ends were 6 bases for V and 1 base for J; bases not matched to a gene: 8. The CDR3 here is CASRSPGGGNTEAFF. For the CDR3, the DNA is TGTGCCAGCAGAAGCCCAGGGGGGGGGAACACTGAAGCTTTCTTT.

This clonotype was detected a few times. This chain uses TRBV28 with TRBJ2-5; D is uncertain. The germline CDR1 and CDR2 sequences are MDHEN and SYDVKM. With 3 bases removed from V and 1 base from J, the gap between germline ends came to 12 bases. There are 15 residues in the CDR3. In DNA form, the CDR3 reads TGTGCCAGCAGTTTTGGAGCGCAAGCCCAAGAGACCCAGTACTTC. Protein: CASSFGAQAQETQYF.

The chain employs TRBV5-1 and TRBJ2-5; TRBD2 might be the D (6 bases). CDR1 and CDR2 from the germline V gene are SGHRS and YFSETQ. CDR3 length: 16 amino acids. The germline V and J ends were trimmed by 4 bases and 4 bases, with 20 bases remaining between them. The CDR3 DNA follows: TGCGCCAGCAGCGGGGGGACCGCCGAGCGGACAGAGACCCAGTACTTC. Translating it yields CASSGGTAERTETQYF.

The chain couples TRBV7-2 to TRBJ1-2; TRBD1 might be the D (5 bases). The V end was cut by 1 base, the J end by 0 bases, with 6 bases between. Germline loops: CDR1 SGHTA, CDR2 FQGNSA. This CDR3 comprises 14 residues. CDR3 DNA: TGTGCCAGCAGCTTAGAGGGACCTAACTATGGCTACACCTTC. Amino acid sequence: CASSLEGPNYGYTF.

The V gene is TRBV6-5, the J gene TRBJ2-2; D might be TRBD2 (6 bases). The V gene's germline CDR1 is MNHEY and CDR2 SVGAGI. V was clipped by 0 bases and J by 6 bases, with 8 bases between them. This CDR3 comprises 14 residues. The CDR3 sequence is CASSYSGGSGELFF. The CDR3 DNA is TGTGCCAGCAGTTACTCGGGGGGTTCCGGGGAGCTGTTTTTT.

This clonotype appeared a few times. The chain links TRBV15 to TRBJ1-4; no firm D call. Germline V gene lookup returns CDR1 LNHNV and CDR2 YYDKDF (reference sequence). This CDR3 is 12 amino acids long. V lost 0 bases, J lost 12 bases, and 8 bases lay in between. In nucleotides, the CDR3 is TGTGCCACCAGCAGAGACGGCCGTGAACTGTTTTTT. This translates into CATSRDGRELFF.

The V gene is TRBV5-1, the J gene TRBJ2-3, with TRBD2 as a possible D gene (5 bases). The CDR3 is 15 amino acids. Germline V gene sequence: CDR1 SGHRS, CDR2 YFSETQ. V was clipped by 2 bases and J by 3 bases, with 13 bases between them. The CDR3 sequence is CASSLGDYTTDTQYF. In DNA, the CDR3 is TGCGCCAGCAGCTTAGGAGACTACACAACAGATACGCAGTATTTT.

This clonotype was found a few times. The chain carries TRBV18 and TRBJ2-7; 8 nucleotides line up with TRBD1. This CDR3 has 15 residues. V lost 2 bases to trimming and J lost 3 bases; unmatched junction nucleotides: 6. Looked up from germline, CDR1 is KGHSH and CDR2 is LQKENI. Here the CDR3 DNA reads TGTGCCAGCTCACCAGGACAGGGCCAACGCTACGAGCAGTACTTC. Its translation is CASSPGQGQRYEQYF. The entire variable domain, with the rest obtained from reference TRBV18 and TRBJ2-7, is as follows: NAGVMQNPRHLVRRRGQEARLRCSPMKGHSHVYWYRQLPEEGLKFMVYLQKENIIDESGMPKERFSAEFPKEGPSILRIQQVVRGDSAAYFCASSPGQGQRYEQYFGPGTRLTVT.

In its sample, this clonotype was seen a few times. This rearrangement joins TRBV7-2 to TRBJ2-3, with 10 bases that match TRBD2. The CDR3 has 16 amino acids. V gave up 0 bases and J gave up 6 bases; unmatched junction bases: 6. In germline, CDR1 is SGHTA, CDR2 FQGNSA. The CDR3 DNA reads as TGTGCCAGCAGCTTAGCGAGCGGGGGGGGCTATGATACGCAGTATTTT. Translation gives CASSLASGGGYDTQYF.

The genes are TRBV4-2 and TRBJ2-1; no clear D. The V end was cut by 3 bases, the J end by 1 base, with 7 bases between. Germline CDR1 LGHNA, CDR2 YNFKEQ. CDR3 size: 14 residues. CDR3 region: CASSQAHSYNEQFF. The DNA of the CDR3 is TGTGCCAGCAGCCAGGCCCATTCCTACAATGAGCAGTTCTTC.

The chain links TRBV20-1 to TRBJ2-3; D not certain. The CDR3 is 13 residues long. V was trimmed by 6 bases and J by 1 base, leaving 11 bases between them. In germline, CDR1 is DFQATT, CDR2 SNEGSKA (reference sequence). CDR3 amino acids: CSAKIKGTDTQYF. In nucleotides, the CDR3 is TGCAGTGCCAAGATAAAGGGCACAGATACGCAGTATTTT.

The gene calls are TRBV29-1 and TRBJ2-7, with D possibly being TRBD2 (6 bases). Germline CDR1 reads SQVTM; CDR2 reads ANQGSEA. This CDR3 region has 15 residues. V lost 4 bases and J 3 bases, leaving 19 bases between the germline ends. CDR3 sequence (DNA): TGCAGCGTTGTCCTTAAAGGAGGGATCAGCTACGAGCAGTACTTC. This translates into CSVVLKGGISYEQYF.

The CDR3 coding sequence is TGTGCCAGCAGCTCCCTGGGGAGCTATGGCTACACCTTC. This gives the protein CASSSLGSYGYTF. V and J are TRBV7-6 and TRBJ1-2; D is ambiguous. This CDR3 spans 13 amino acids. Germline V gene lookup returns CDR1 SGHVS and CDR2 FNYEAQ. Trimming pared 4 bases from V and 4 bases from J, leaving 10 bases between.

This clonotype was found many times. This chain's CDR3 is CASSTGLGANEQFF. The CDR3 DNA reads as TGTGCCAGCAGCACGGGACTAGGGGCCAATGAGCAGTTCTTC. The V gene is TRBV7-2, the J gene TRBJ2-1; TRBD2 matches 8 bases. The CDR3 is 14 amino acids. Unmatched junction bases numbered 6, after V lost 5 bases and J lost 6 bases. CDR1 is SGHTA, CDR2 FQGNSA, per germline.

This clonotype was seen only a few times. V gene TRBV28 combines with J gene TRBJ2-7; 11 positions agree with TRBD2. CDR1 MDHEN and CDR2 SYDVKM come from the germline V gene. The CDR3 spans 17 residues. With 6 bases clipped from V and 7 bases from J, the junction kept 17 bases outside the gene matches. CDR3 bases: TGTGCCAGCAGCCCCTCTCCTCCGGGACTAGCGGCTACGGAGCAGTACTTC. As protein: CASSPSPPGLAATEQYF. The complete variable domain, with remaining parts taken from reference TRBV28 and TRBJ2-7, reads DVKVTQSSRYLVKRTGEKVFLECVQDMDHENMFWYRQDPGLGLRLIYFSYDVKMKEKGDIPEGYSVSREKKERFSLILESASTNQTSMYLCASSPSPPGLAATEQYFGPGTRLTVT.

This rearrangement joins TRBV27 to TRBJ2-1; the D gene could be TRBD1 or TRBD2 (5 bases each). The germline gives CDR1 MNHEY, CDR2 SMNVEV (reference sequence). Trimming stripped 6 bases from V and 0 bases from J, with 9 bases between. CDR3 length equals 14 residues. Here the CDR3 reads CASRGVSSYNEQFF. The CDR3 DNA sequence: TGTGCCAGCAGGGGGGTCAGCTCCTACAATGAGCAGTTCTTC.

A few counts support this clonotype. This sequence joins TRBV6-5 and TRBJ2-3; D remains ambiguous. The CDR3 has 15 residues. V was clipped by 0 bases and J by 2 bases, with 9 bases between them. Germline CDR1 and CDR2: MNHEY and SVGAGI. For the CDR3, the DNA is TGTGCCAGCAGTTACTCCTATGACGCCACAGATACGCAGTATTTT. Residues: CASSYSYDATDTQYF.

The chain uses TRBV7-9 and TRBJ2-1; 7 bases are shared with TRBD1. Germline V CDR1 and CDR2: SEHNR, FQNEAQ (reference sequence). This CDR3 has 16 amino acids. The V and J ends lost 6 bases and 4 bases, in that order; junction bases with no gene match: 12. CDR3 sequence reads: CASRTTGERIYNEQFF. CDR3 bases: TGTGCCAGCAGAACTACAGGGGAACGGATTTACAATGAGCAGTTCTTC.

J is TRBJ2-2 and V is TRBV25-1; 8 bases are shared with TRBD1. The CDR3 consists of 15 residues. The germline V gene encodes CDR1 MGHDK and CDR2 SYGVNS. Trimming cost V 1 base and J 4 bases; bases outside gene matches: 2. The CDR3 region has the DNA TGTGCCAGCAGTGAATGGGGACAGGTCACCGGGGAGCTGTTTTTT. It encodes CASSEWGQVTGELFF.

Many counts were recorded for this clonotype. V gene TRBV11-2 combines with J gene TRBJ2-7; 8 bases fit TRBD1. CDR3 size: 14 residues. After removal of 1 base from V and 4 bases from J, the junction contained 3 bases not matched to a gene. Germline V gene data show CDR1 as SGHAT and CDR2 as FQNNGV. CDR3 bases: TGTGCCAGCAGCTTAGGGACAGGGAGGTACGAGCAGTACTTC. This gives the protein CASSLGTGRYEQYF.

This chain links TRBV7-9 with TRBJ2-1; 14 bases fit TRBD2. There are 16 residues in the CDR3. In germline, CDR1 is SEHNR, CDR2 FQNEAQ (reference sequence). Unmatched junction bases numbered 11, after V lost 6 bases and J lost 10 bases. This CDR3 reads CASRPRLAGGCPEQFF. Here the CDR3 DNA reads TGTGCCAGCAGACCCAGACTAGCGGGGGGGTGTCCCGAGCAGTTCTTC. The full variable domain, with the rest looked up from reference TRBV7-9 and TRBJ2-1, is DTGVSQNPRHKITKRGQNVTFRCDPISEHNRLYWYRQTLGQGPEFLTYFQNEAQLEKSRLLSDRFSAERPKGSFSTLEIQRTEQGDSAMYLCASRPRLAGGCPEQFFGPGTRLTVL.

This clonotype was recorded at least ten times. This chain connects TRBV4-1 to TRBJ2-5, with TRBD2 identical over 7 bases. The CDR3 is made up of 15 amino acids. J gave up 2 bases and V 0 bases, and 3 bases lay outside the gene matches. Looked up from germline, CDR1 is MGHRA and CDR2 is YSYEKL. For the CDR3, the DNA is TGCGCCAGCAGCCAAGATCCGGGACTACAAGAGACCCAGTACTTC. This codes for CASSQDPGLQETQYF.

In its sample, this clonotype was seen a few times. The chain combines TRBV4-2 with TRBJ2-1; 8 bases agree with TRBD2. Germline V gene data show CDR1 as LGHNA and CDR2 as YNFKEQ. The length of the CDR3 is 16 residues. The J segment lost 2 bases and the V segment lost 1 base, leaving 4 bases of the junction unmatched. The CDR3 sequence is CASSQAQTSAYNEQFF. The CDR3 region has the DNA TGTGCCAGCAGCCAAGCGCAGACTAGCGCCTACAATGAGCAGTTCTTC.

The gene calls are TRBV25-1 and TRBJ2-2; tentatively, D is TRBD2 (5 bases). This CDR3 spans 14 amino acids. Trimming pared 7 bases from V and 6 bases from J, leaving 15 bases between. Looked up from germline, CDR1 is MGHDK and CDR2 is SYGVNS. The CDR3 region is CASTASLGAGELFF. In DNA, the CDR3 is TGTGCCAGCACCGCTAGTCTCGGGGCCGGGGAGCTGTTTTTT. The variable domain in full, completed from reference TRBV25-1 and TRBJ2-2, reads EADIYQTPRYLVIGTGKKITLECSQTMGHDKMYWYQQDPGMELHLIHYSYGVNSTEKGDLSSESTVSRIRTEHFPLTLESARPSHTSQYLCASTASLGAGELFFGEGSRLTVL.

This clonotype has at least ten counts. The V call is TRBV12-3 or TRBV12-4, the J call TRBJ1-5, with a tentative D call TRBD1 (5 bases). Trimming pared 3 bases from V and 5 bases from J, leaving 14 bases between. CDR3 length equals 15 residues. The CDR3 is CASSFRQGRHQPQHF. DNA for the CDR3: TGTGCCAGCAGTTTTAGGCAGGGCCGTCATCAGCCCCAGCATTTT.

There are a few counts of this clonotype. This chain joins TRBV6-6 and TRBJ2-3; D is unresolved. Germline V gene data show CDR1 as MNHNY and CDR2 as SVGAGI (reference sequence). Trimming stripped 0 bases from V and 12 bases from J, with 10 bases between. This CDR3 is built from 12 residues. The CDR3 nucleotides read TGTGCCAGCAGTTACTCACCCCCTGAACAGTATTTT. Translation: CASSYSPPEQYF.